What follows are 5 T cell receptor beta chains derived from one specimen sequenced in a study of CD8+ T cells in alopecia areata. Extracted RNA was reverse transcribed, and the resulting cDNA served as sequencing template. Generated by immunoSEQ multiplex PCR, the TCRdb table keeps only in-frame clones and is missing some. The repertoire has about 120,000 clones, 50% to 55% of them found once; the top ten carry 0.45% to 0.5%. As for treatment: oral pan-JAK inhibitor, 5-10 mg twice daily. Specimen: CD4+ T cells sorted from blood, collected at week 4, from a patient treated with tofacitinib. The receptors originated from a human donor with alopecia areata.

The chain recombines TRBV6-5 with TRBJ1-1, with TRBD1 matching 7 bases. With V trimmed by 5 bases and J by 1 base, 4 bases remained unmatched. This CDR3 has 14 amino acids. The germline V gene encodes CDR1 MNHEY and CDR2 SVGAGI. CDR3 sequence: CASSARDRNTEAFF. CDR3 in DNA: TGTGCCAGCAGTGCCCGGGACAGGAACACTGAAGCTTTCTTT.

The rearrangement links TRBV19 to TRBJ2-7; TRBD2 might be the D (6 bases). The germline V gene has CDR1 LNHDA and CDR2 SQIVND (reference sequence). The CDR3 loop spans 15 amino acids. V was trimmed by 5 bases and J by 6 bases, leaving 20 bases between them. The CDR3 protein is CASSSPGTGGSEQYF. Here the CDR3 DNA reads TGTGCCAGTAGTTCTCCCGGGACTGGGGGAAGCGAGCAGTACTTC.

This clone has a handful of counts. This rearrangement joins TRBV2 to TRBJ2-3, with 7 bases lining up with TRBD2. The trim removed 6 bases at V and 2 bases at J, leaving 17 bases unmatched. Germline CDR1 SNHLY, CDR2 FYNNEI. The CDR3 spans 18 residues. This CDR3 is CASRLSLGLGQYTDTQYF. DNA for the CDR3: TGTGCCAGCAGGCTCTCCCTAGGACTAGGGCAGTACACAGATACGCAGTATTTT. Filled out from reference TRBV2 and TRBJ2-3, the complete variable domain reads EPEVTQTPSHQVTQMGQEVILRCVPISNHLYFYWYRQILGQKVEFLVSFYNNEISEKSEIFDDQFSVERPDGSNFTLKIRSTKLEDSAMYFCASRLSLGLGQYTDTQYFGPGTRLTVL.

The gene calls are TRBV30 and TRBJ2-1, with no clear D. CDR1 and CDR2 from the germline V gene are GTSNPN and SVGIG (reference sequence). V lost 3 bases and J lost 5, with 14 bases in between. This CDR3 is 14 amino acids long. This CDR3 reads CAWSSKTLNNEQFF. In DNA, the CDR3 is TGTGCCTGGAGCTCGAAGACCCTAAACAATGAGCAGTTCTTC.

This CDR3 reads CASSQVRNTEAFF. For the CDR3, the DNA is TGCGCCAGCAGCCAAGTAAGAAACACTGAAGCTTTCTTT. The chain uses TRBV4-1 and TRBJ1-1, with unresolved D. CDR3 length: 13 amino acids. CDR1 is MGHRA, CDR2 YSYEKL, per germline. V was cut by 1 base and J by 2 bases, with 5 bases left in between.